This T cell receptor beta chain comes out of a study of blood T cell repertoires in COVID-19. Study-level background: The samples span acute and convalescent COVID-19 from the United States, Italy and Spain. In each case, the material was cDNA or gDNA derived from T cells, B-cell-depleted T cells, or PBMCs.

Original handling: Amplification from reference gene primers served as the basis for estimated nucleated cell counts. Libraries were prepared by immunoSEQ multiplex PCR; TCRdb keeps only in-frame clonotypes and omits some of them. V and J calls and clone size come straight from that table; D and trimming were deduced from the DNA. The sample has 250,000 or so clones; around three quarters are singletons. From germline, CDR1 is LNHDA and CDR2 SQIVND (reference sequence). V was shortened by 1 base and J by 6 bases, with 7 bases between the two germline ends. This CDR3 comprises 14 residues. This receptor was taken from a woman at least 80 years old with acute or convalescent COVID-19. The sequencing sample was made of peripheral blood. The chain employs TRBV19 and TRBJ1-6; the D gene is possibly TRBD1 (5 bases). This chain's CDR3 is CASSIAGVNSPLHF. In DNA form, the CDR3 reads TGTGCCAGTAGTATAGCGGGGGTTAATTCACCCCTCCACTTT.